The T cell receptor beta chain under discussion was sequenced for a study of blood T cell repertoires in COVID-19. This table comes from immunoSEQ multiplex PCR, and its TCRdb copy is limited to in-frame clones, with some not included. The sample includes about 130,000 clones, around 83% of them seen just once. This clone occurred a few times. This CDR3 contains 14 residues. The germline V gene encodes CDR1 MGHRA and CDR2 YSYEKL. Trimming removed 1 base from V and 8 bases from J, with 14 bases in between. This receptor was taken from a human donor in a cohort sampled during active COVID-19. Source material: peripheral blood. The chain carries TRBV4-1 and TRBJ1-2; D is unresolved. DNA of the CDR3: TGCGCCAGCAGCCAAGCCGAGGGAAGAGACGGCTACACCTTC. Its protein product is CASSQAEGRDGYTF.